This T cell receptor (beta chain) was retrieved from a study of T cell responses to AZD1222 COVID-19 vaccine. A note on this clone: The antigen is unknown.

Clones were read by immunoSEQ multiplex PCR, and TCRdb kept only the in-frame ones, dropping some. The sample has 100,000 to 150,000 clones, about nine tenths seen once. V lost 3 bases and J lost 4, with 13 bases in between. The germline CDR1 and CDR2 sequences are LNHDA and SQIVND (reference sequence). The length of the CDR3 is 14 residues. General observations from the study: Only 5 or 6 people who got AZD1222 tested seropositive at baseline.

The receptor's source is an adult in good health. V gene TRBV19 combines with J gene TRBJ2-7; D gene unclear. The specimen comprised peripheral blood, sampled on day 0 of AZD1222 vaccination. This CDR3 reads CASSMRLTLYEQYF. CDR3 nucleotides: TGTGCCAGTAGTATGAGATTAACCCTGTACGAGCAGTACTTC. Filled out from reference TRBV19 and TRBJ2-7, the complete variable domain reads DGGITQSPKYLFRKEGQNVTLSCEQNLNHDAMYWYRQDPGQGLRLIYYSQIVNDFQKGDIAEGYSVSREKKESFPLTVTSAQKNPTAFYLCASSMRLTLYEQYFGPGTRLTVT.